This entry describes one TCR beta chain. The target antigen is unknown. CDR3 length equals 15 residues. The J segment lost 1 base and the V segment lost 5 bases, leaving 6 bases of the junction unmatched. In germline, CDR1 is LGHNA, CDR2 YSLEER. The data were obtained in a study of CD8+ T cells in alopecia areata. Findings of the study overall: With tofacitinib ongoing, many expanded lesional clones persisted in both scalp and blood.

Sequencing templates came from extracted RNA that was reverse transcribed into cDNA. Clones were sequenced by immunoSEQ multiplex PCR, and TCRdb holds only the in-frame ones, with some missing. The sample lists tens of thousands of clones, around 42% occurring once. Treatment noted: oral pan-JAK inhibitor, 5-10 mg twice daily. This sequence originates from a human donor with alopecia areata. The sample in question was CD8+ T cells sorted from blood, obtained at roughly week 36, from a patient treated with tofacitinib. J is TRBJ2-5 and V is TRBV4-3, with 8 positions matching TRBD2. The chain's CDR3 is CASSSSLAGQETQYF. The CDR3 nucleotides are TGCGCCAGCAGCTCCTCCCTAGCGGGCCAAGAGACCCAGTACTTC.